This entry describes one T cell receptor beta chain. Its antigen target is currently unknown. No per-base quality is available; no much larger clone lies one base away. The entry originates in a study of T-cell reconstitution after alpha-beta-depleted transplantation in children (dated by TCRdb to the mid-2010s). Broadly, across the study: The study quantitatively tracked T-cell immune reconstitution after TCRalphabeta/CD19-depleted allogeneic hematopoietic cell transplantation in children using TCR repertoire profiling.

Library method: PCR. The instrument was an Illumina HiSeq 2500. To normalize quantification of the TCRbeta repertoire, the TCR libraries were built with molecular barcoding that relied on unique molecular identifiers. The public sequencing data were trimmed at Q25 with fastp and processed into clonotypes with MiXCR by TCRdb, which kept only in-frame beta chains. Rows merge per CDR3 protein into single entries with the most common DNA and genes. In all, the sample holds fewer than 550,000 distinct CDR3 sequences, and 16% of those were seen once. 25% to 30% of the sample comes from the top ten. Interpreted using the paper, the treatment or condition label stands for: allogeneic hematopoietic cell transplantation with graft depleted of TCRalphabeta T cells and CD19 B cells. The children who served as transplant recipients had been given grafts of TCRalphabeta/CD19-depleted allogeneic hematopoietic cells.

The research as a whole found: Hyperexpanded clone frequencies declined over subsequent months; after one year, T-cell counts and TCRbeta diversity were mostly attributed to newly produced T cells. About two months after transplant, the apparently early recovery of alphabetaT-cell counts reportedly depended on just several hundred clones that had expanded rapidly and came from non-depleted graft cells. The high TCRbeta diversity at day 60 in some patients was ascribed to recipient T cells and intrathymic progenitors that had survived conditioning.

V sheds 6 bases and J sheds 1 base, leaving 14 bases between their ends. Reading the germline V gene gives CDR1 SNHLY and CDR2 FYNNEI. The CDR3 has 15 amino acids, counting the end cysteine and phenylalanine. The read is trimmed to its CDR3 DNA, 45 bases read in frame from base 1. The sequence links TRBV2 to TRBJ2-3; the D segment could be TRBD2, given 5 matching bases. The sample here was PBMCs, mostly from graft donor cells, taken 360 days after TCRalphabeta/CD19-depleted stem cell transplant. The receptor's source is a boy younger than two who had a stem cell transplant for Wiskott-Aldrich syndrome, so the T cells may come from the graft donor. At the DNA level, the sequence is TGTGCCAGCAGGTCCCGAGCGGAGGGCACAGATACGCAGTATTTT. Its protein is CASRSRAEGTDTQYF.